Shown below are 21 T cell receptor beta chains from a single sample sequenced in a study of beta chain features in type 1 diabetes. Study-level results: When Type 1 diabetes patients were examined, their TCRB CDR3s proved moderately but significantly shorter in all four CD4+ subsets.

Expressed TCRB transcripts were sequenced, since all the RNA that had been isolated was reverse transcribed. Measured with immunoSEQ multiplex PCR; TCRdb has only the in-frame clones, and not every one. Of hundreds of thousands of clones listed, more than 13% were seen once; the top ten hold roughly 0.04%. These receptors have no identified antigens. The sample comprised naive CD4+ T cells from blood. The receptors were gathered from a man aged 18 to 29 with type 1 diabetes.

Here the CDR3 DNA reads TGTGCCATCAGCAACGGACACAATGAGCAGTTCTTC. This codes for CAISNGHNEQFF. The chain links TRBV10-3 to TRBJ2-1; no reliable D call. Germline loops: CDR1 ENHRY, CDR2 SYGVKD. V was pared by 6 bases and J by 5 bases, with 8 bases between. The CDR3 covers 12 residues.

This clone was detected only a few times. The genes are TRBV15 and TRBJ2-7, with TRBD1 identical over 11 bases. This CDR3 is 16 amino acids long. Germline lookup yields CDR1 LNHNV and CDR2 YYDKDF (reference sequence). J lost 3 bases, V lost 0 bases, and 4 bases had no gene match. This CDR3 reads CATSRDSGTGGYEQYF. The CDR3 region has the DNA TGTGCCACCAGCAGAGACTCCGGGACAGGGGGCTACGAGCAGTACTTC.

In this sample, this clone turned up a few times. The V gene is TRBV13, the J gene TRBJ2-1, with 10 bases matching TRBD2. Trimming removed 5 bases from V and 4 bases from J; junction bases left unmatched: 8. Germline lookup yields CDR1 PRHDT and CDR2 FYEKMQ (reference sequence). The length of the CDR3 is 16 residues. The CDR3: CASSPPLAGAYNEQFF. CDR3 bases: TGTGCCAGCAGCCCACCTCTAGCGGGGGCTTACAATGAGCAGTTCTTC.

V and J are TRBV15 and TRBJ1-4, with D possibly being TRBD1 (6 bases). The CDR3 contains 15 residues. The germline V gene has CDR1 LNHNV and CDR2 YYDKDF (reference sequence). V gave up 8 bases and J gave up 4 bases, with 17 bases separating them. The DNA for the CDR3 is TGTGCCACCCGGATCGGAGGGGGGGTTAATGAAAAACTGTTTTTT. This codes for CATRIGGGVNEKLFF.

This clone occurred a few times. The genes are TRBV7-9 and TRBJ2-1, with D possibly TRBD1 on 6 matching bases. CDR1 and CDR2 (germline): SEHNR, FQNEAQ (reference sequence). The ends were cut back, 3 bases at V and 1 base at J, with 10 bases in the middle. The CDR3 loop spans 15 amino acids. The CDR3 DNA follows: TGTGCCAGCAGCTTGGCCGGACAGTCCTACAATGAGCAGTTCTTC. It is translated as CASSLAGQSYNEQFF.

This clone was seen more than once but under ten times. This chain uses TRBV30 with TRBJ2-1; TRBD2 matches 13 bases. Unmatched junction bases numbered 6, after V lost 5 bases and J lost 2 bases. Germline V gives CDR1 GTSNPN, CDR2 SVGIG (reference sequence). The length of the CDR3 is 16 residues. The CDR3: CAWGLAGVGPYNEQFF. The CDR3 DNA reads TGTGCCTGGGGACTAGCGGGAGTCGGTCCCTACAATGAGCAGTTCTTC.

This clone has more than one count but fewer than ten. This chain uses TRBV5-4 with TRBJ1-6; unclear D gene. Deletions cut 0 bases from V and 7 bases from J, with 8 bases between. Per the germline V gene, CDR1 is SGHNT and CDR2 is YYREEE (reference sequence). This CDR3 has 14 residues. The CDR3 DNA reads TGTGCCAGCAGCTTGGACGGGCAAAATTCACCCCTCCACTTT. This sequence encodes CASSLDGQNSPLHF.

In its sample, this clone was seen a few times. This rearrangement joins TRBV7-2 to TRBJ1-2; 7 bases are a match to TRBD1. The CDR3 has 15 residues. The V gene's germline CDR1 is SGHTA and CDR2 FQGNSA. With V trimmed by 1 base and J by 2 bases, 4 bases remained unmatched. The CDR3 region is CASSLVMDRNYGYTF. The CDR3 bases are TGTGCCAGCAGCTTAGTAATGGACAGGAACTATGGCTACACCTTC. The variable domain in full, with the rest retrieved from reference TRBV7-2 and TRBJ1-2, is GAGVSQSPSNKVTEKGKDVELRCDPISGHTALYWYRQSLGQGLEFLIYFQGNSAPDKSGLPSDRFSAERTGGSVSTLTIQRTQQEDSAVYLCASSLVMDRNYGYTFGSGTRLTVV.

This clone was seen only a few times. The chain recombines TRBV5-4 with TRBJ1-1; TRBD1 matches 7 bases. The CDR3 covers 14 residues. V shed 3 bases, J shed 1 base, and the junction held 3 bases outside the gene matches. Germline assignment: CDR1 SGHNT and CDR2 YYREEE (reference sequence). CDR3 in amino acids: CASSWDRWNTEAFF. In DNA form, the CDR3 reads TGTGCCAGCAGCTGGGACAGATGGAACACTGAAGCTTTCTTT.

This clone was picked up a small number of times. The gene calls are TRBV25-1 and TRBJ2-7; D ambiguous. Germline CDR1 and CDR2: MGHDK and SYGVNS. Trimming shortened V by 3 bases and J by 2 bases, and 11 bases separated the two germline ends. This CDR3 region has 14 residues. The CDR3, as DNA: TGTGCCAGCAGTGACCCCGCCATAACCTACGAGCAGTACTTC. Protein sequence: CASSDPAITYEQYF.

The V and J genes are TRBV30 and TRBJ2-1; possible D gene TRBD2, 6 bases. Germline-derived CDR1 and CDR2 are GTSNPN and SVGIG (reference sequence). Between the trimmed V and J ends, which lost 0 bases and 7 bases, there was a span of 16 bases. This CDR3 comprises 15 residues. CDR3 DNA sequence: TGTGCCTGGAGTGTTGGGTCTAGCGAGAGGAATGAGCAGTTCTTC. Translation: CAWSVGSSERNEQFF.

The rearrangement uses TRBV5-4 and TRBJ2-2, with D uncertain. Germline CDR1 is SGHNT and CDR2 is YYREEE (reference sequence). The CDR3 is 15 amino acids. Trimming pared 1 base from V and 1 base from J, leaving 8 bases between. The CDR3: CASSLRAENTGELFF. Written as DNA, the CDR3 is TGTGCCAGCAGCTTGAGAGCCGAGAACACCGGGGAGCTGTTTTTT.

The genes are TRBV6-1 and TRBJ2-5; D is ambiguous. The CDR3 covers 12 residues. Between the trimmed V and J ends, which lost 11 bases and 4 bases, there was a span of 14 bases. Germline loops: CDR1 MNHNS, CDR2 SASEGT. CDR3 loop: CAGSTSGETQYF. In nucleotides, the CDR3 is TGTGCCGGATCGACCTCTGGAGAGACCCAGTACTTC.

This clone was seen a handful of times. V and J are TRBV6-6 and TRBJ2-2, with D perhaps being TRBD1 or TRBD2 (6 bases each). Germline values: CDR1 MNHNY, CDR2 SVGAGI (reference sequence). V lost 6 bases, J lost 4 bases, and 15 bases lay in between. CDR3 length equals 15 residues. CDR3 DNA: TGTGCCAGCAGATTGGGGGGCGAGGGCACCGGGGAGCTGTTTTTT. It specifies CASRLGGEGTGELFF.

The V gene is TRBV29-1, the J gene TRBJ2-1; no clear D. The CDR3 totals 13 residues. V lost 1 base, J lost 2 bases, and 6 bases lay in between. Germline-derived CDR1 and CDR2 are SQVTM and ANQGSEA. In DNA form, the CDR3 reads TGCAGCGTTGAAGGTACCACCTACAATGAGCAGTTCTTC. Its translation: CSVEGTTYNEQFF.

Comments on this clone: The sample has other DNA sequences that encode this CDR3 too. The J gene is TRBJ2-1, the V gene TRBV7-2; the D gene could be TRBD1 or TRBD2 (6 bases each). Germline-derived CDR1 and CDR2 are SGHTA and FQGNSA. The CDR3 loop spans 15 amino acids. Trimming removed 5 bases from V and 0 bases from J, with 11 bases in between. DNA for the CDR3: TGTGCCAGCAGCCGGGGGCCGAGCTCCTACAATGAGCAGTTCTTC. Its protein product is CASSRGPSSYNEQFF. The full variable domain, completed using reference TRBV7-2 and TRBJ2-1, is GAGVSQSPSNKVTEKGKDVELRCDPISGHTALYWYRQSLGQGLEFLIYFQGNSAPDKSGLPSDRFSAERTGGSVSTLTIQRTQQEDSAVYLCASSRGPSSYNEQFFGPGTRLTVL.

This clone has just a few counts. V usage is TRBV2 and J usage is TRBJ2-1, with 7 bases matching TRBD2. Germline trimming cut 7 bases from V and 9 bases from J; bases unmatched to any gene: 9. CDR1 is SNHLY and CDR2 is FYNNEI in the germline V gene. CDR3 length: 13 residues. The CDR3 loop reads CASTLAAGGEQFF. The CDR3 region has the DNA TGTGCCAGCACTCTAGCGGCCGGCGGTGAGCAGTTCTTC.

The table lists this clone with a few counts. This rearrangement joins TRBV5-1 to TRBJ2-5; 8 positions agree with TRBD2. The J segment lost 2 bases and the V segment lost 0 bases, leaving 3 bases of the junction unmatched. CDR1 is SGHRS, CDR2 YFSETQ, per germline. The CDR3 length is 15 residues. CDR3 sequence (DNA): TGCGCCAGCAGCTTGGGCATAGCGGGGCAAGAGACCCAGTACTTC. Its translation: CASSLGIAGQETQYF.

The genes are TRBV6-1 and TRBJ2-1; 8 bases fit TRBD1. The length of the CDR3 is 14 residues. V shed 6 bases and J 7 bases; nucleotides not matched to a gene: 8. Germline V lookup: CDR1 MNHNS, CDR2 SASEGT. The CDR3 DNA is TGTGCCAGCAGACAAGGACAGGGTAGGAATGAGCAGTTCTTC. Translating it yields CASRQGQGRNEQFF.

The genes are TRBV9 and TRBJ1-2; weak D call: TRBD1 (5 bases). The V end lost 0 bases, the J end lost 4 bases, and 13 bases lay between the germline ends. CDR3 length: 15 residues. CDR1 is SGDLS and CDR2 is YYNGEE in the germline V gene. CDR3 coding DNA: TGTGCCAGCAGCGTAGAGGGCAGGGTGGCCTATGGCTACACCTTC. It specifies CASSVEGRVAYGYTF.

The rearrangement joins TRBV28 to TRBJ2-7; D is ambiguous. CDR3 length: 16 residues. Trimming removed 4 bases at V and 0 bases at J, with 16 bases between. Looked up from germline, CDR1 is MDHEN and CDR2 is SYDVKM. The CDR3 spells CASSSPGLPLSYEQYF. The CDR3 nucleotides read TGTGCCAGCAGTTCACCGGGCCTACCCCTCTCCTACGAGCAGTACTTC.